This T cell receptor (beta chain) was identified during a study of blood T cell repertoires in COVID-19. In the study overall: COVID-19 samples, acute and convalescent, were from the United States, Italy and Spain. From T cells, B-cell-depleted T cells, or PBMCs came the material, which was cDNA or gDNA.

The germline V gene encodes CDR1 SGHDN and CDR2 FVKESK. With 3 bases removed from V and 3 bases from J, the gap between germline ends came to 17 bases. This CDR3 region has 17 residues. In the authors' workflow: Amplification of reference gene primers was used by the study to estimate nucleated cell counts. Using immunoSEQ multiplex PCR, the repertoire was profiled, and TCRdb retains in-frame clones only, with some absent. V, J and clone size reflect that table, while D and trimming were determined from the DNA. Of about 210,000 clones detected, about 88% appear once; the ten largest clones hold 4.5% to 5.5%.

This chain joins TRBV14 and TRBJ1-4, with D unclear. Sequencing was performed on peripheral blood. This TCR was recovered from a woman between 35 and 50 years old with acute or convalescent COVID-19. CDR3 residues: CASSHGGLLVSNEKLFF. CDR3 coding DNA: TGTGCCAGCAGCCACGGTGGACTCCTCGTTTCTAATGAAAAACTGTTTTTT.